Listed here is a single T cell receptor beta chain. The antigen remains unidentified. This entry comes from a study of PD-L1 blockade in urothelial cancer. Study-level background: Atezolizumab 1,200 mg was given intravenously every 3 weeks, starting 2014. Study-level findings and limits: Durable-benefit cases showed more tumor-associated blood clone expansion at 3 weeks.

Urothelial carcinoma, locally advanced or metastatic, affected the patients. Clones were sequenced by immunoSEQ multiplex PCR, and TCRdb holds only the in-frame ones, with some missing. The sample lists 45,000 to 50,000 clones, around 88% occurring once. The V gene's germline CDR1 is SNHLY and CDR2 FYNNEI. This CDR3 spans 15 amino acids. J gave up 3 bases and V 2 bases, and 6 bases lay outside the gene matches. The rearrangement links TRBV2 to TRBJ2-7; 8 positions agree with TRBD1. The TCR comes from an elderly man with urothelial cancer. This specimen was PBMCs, taken around atezolizumab (anti-PD-L1) treatment. Here the CDR3 reads CASSESRTGFYEQYF. The CDR3 coding sequence is TGTGCCAGCAGTGAAAGTCGGACAGGGTTCTACGAGCAGTACTTC.